This entry lists 29 T cell receptor beta chains sequenced from one sample in a study of T cells in Graves' hyperthyroidism and ophthalmopathy. TCR beta CDR3 regions were amplified from RNA. First-round RT-PCR targeting the TCR CDR3 was performed with the HTBI primer set. TCRdb ran MiXCR on the multiplex PCR reads and lists one entry per CDR3 protein. This sample has roughly 240,000 distinct CDR3 sequences, with approximately 25% found just once. The specimen was blood. These TCRs come from a woman aged 40 to 50 with Graves' ophthalmopathy.

About this clonotype: Germline and junction disagree at one end, which may indicate a read error. CDR3 bases: TGTGCCAGCAGTTCTCGGAAGATCTCCTATAATTCACCCCTCCCCTTT. Amino acid sequence: CASSSRKISYNSPLPF. This chain links TRBV27 with TRBJ1-6; D gene unclear. CDR1 MNHEY and CDR2 SMNVEV come from the germline V gene (reference sequence). The CDR3 covers 16 residues.

The chain uses TRBV5-1 and TRBJ1-2, with TRBD1 matching over 8 bases. V trimming: 4 bases; J trimming: 4 bases; junction bases outside the gene matches: 3. CDR1 and CDR2 from the germline V gene are SGHRS and YFSETQ. The CDR3 is made up of 13 amino acids. CDR3 protein: CASSQGTGYGYTF. CDR3 coding DNA: TGCGCCAGCAGCCAAGGGACAGGCTATGGCTACACCTTC. Full variable domain (remainder filled in from reference TRBV5-1 and TRBJ1-2): KAGVTQTPRYLIKTRGQQVTLSCSPISGHRSVSWYQQTPGQGLQFLFEYFSETQRNKGNFPGRFSGRQFSNSRSEMNVSTLELGDSALYLCASSQGTGYGYTFGSGTRLTVV.

The table lists this clonotype with many counts. The V gene is TRBV3-1, the J gene TRBJ2-5, with 12 bases fitting TRBD2. The J segment lost 3 bases and the V segment lost 2 bases, leaving 10 bases of the junction unmatched. CDR3 length equals 18 residues. Germline-derived CDR1 and CDR2 are LGHDT and YNNKEL (reference sequence). As DNA, the CDR3 is TGTGCCAGCAGCCAACCCCTAGCGGGAGGGCCCACGAAAGAGACCCAGTACTTC. It translates to CASSQPLAGGPTKETQYF.

The chain carries TRBV12-5 and TRBJ2-7; D is possibly TRBD2 (6 bases). In germline, CDR1 is LGHNT, CDR2 FRNRAP. V was pared by 2 bases and J by 2 bases, with 10 bases between. This CDR3 is built from 14 residues. The CDR3 spells CASGLSAGPYEQYF. The CDR3 DNA reads TGTGCTAGTGGTTTGTCGGCGGGACCCTACGAGCAGTACTTC. Combining the CDR3 with reference TRBV12-5 and TRBJ2-7 gives the whole variable domain DARVTQTPRHKVTEMGQEVTMRCQPILGHNTVFWYRQTMMQGLELLAYFRNRAPLDDSGMPKDRFSAEMPDATLATLKIQPSEPRDSAVYFCASGLSAGPYEQYFGPGTRLTVT.

This clonotype was seen many times. The CDR3 sequence is CASSQAAAKNIQYF. The CDR3 coding sequence is TGTGCCAGCAGCCAAGCGGCAGCCAAAAACATTCAGTACTTC. The chain links TRBV3-1 to TRBJ2-4; D ambiguous. Per germline, CDR1 LGHDT and CDR2 YNNKEL (reference sequence). The CDR3 totals 14 residues. The germline V and J ends were trimmed by 1 base and 0 bases, with 4 bases remaining between them.

This clonotype was seen at least ten times. The J gene is TRBJ2-5, the V gene TRBV4-1; TRBD2 matches at 10 bases. The germline gives CDR1 MGHRA, CDR2 YSYEKL. V was pared by 5 bases and J by 4 bases, with 25 bases of the junction left unmatched. The CDR3 length is 21 residues. The CDR3 region is CASSSSAGTSVAKGFRETQYF. DNA for the CDR3: TGCGCCAGCAGCTCATCTGCGGGGACTAGCGTAGCGAAGGGGTTCAGAGAGACCCAGTACTTC.

CDR3 DNA sequence: TGTGCCAGCAGAGTCCCGGGACGTGGAGGATACACTGAAGCTTTCTTT. Residues: CASRVPGRGGYTEAFF. V and J are TRBV6-1 and TRBJ1-1, with D perhaps matching TRBD1 (5 bases). V was trimmed by 6 bases and J by 3 bases, leaving 20 bases between them. Germline values: CDR1 MNHNS, CDR2 SASEGT. The CDR3 is 16 residues long.

This clonotype was found many times. The chain is built from TRBV11-1 and TRBJ2-7, with 8 nucleotides matching TRBD2. The V gene's germline CDR1 is SGHAT and CDR2 FQDESV (reference sequence). CDR3 length: 18 amino acids. V shed 5 bases, J shed 0 bases, and the junction held 15 bases outside the gene matches. The CDR3 spells CASSPGGGTVDPSYEQYF. For the CDR3, the DNA is TGTGCCAGCAGCCCCGGGGGGGGGACTGTCGATCCCTCCTACGAGCAGTACTTC.

This chain connects TRBV2 to TRBJ1-1; D possibly corresponds to TRBD1 (5 bases). Germline CDR1 SNHLY, CDR2 FYNNEI. This CDR3 spans 11 amino acids. Deletions cut 4 bases from V and 11 bases from J, with 11 bases between. CDR3 nucleotides: TGTGCCAGCAGTGGCGACAGCGTGGCTTTCTTT. Translation: CASSGDSVAFF. Using reference TRBV2 and TRBJ1-1 for the parts outside the CDR3, the full variable domain is EPEVTQTPSHQVTQMGQEVILRCVPISNHLYFYWYRQILGQKVEFLVSFYNNEISEKSEIFDDQFSVERPDGSNFTLKIRSTKLEDSAMYFCASSGDSVAFFGQGTRLTVV.

The CDR3, as DNA: TGTGCCAGCAGCGTAGACGGGAGGGGTGAGCAGTTCTTC. It yields the protein CASSVDGRGEQFF. J is TRBJ2-1 and V is TRBV9; 8 nucleotides align to TRBD2. This CDR3 region has 13 residues. Unmatched junction bases numbered 2, after V lost 0 bases and J lost 9 bases. CDR1 SGDLS and CDR2 YYNGEE come from the germline V gene.

This clonotype was seen repeatedly, ten times or more. The chain carries TRBV2 and TRBJ1-6; a weak D match, TRBD1 (5 bases). V lost 6 bases and J 7 bases, leaving 10 bases between the germline ends. Germline CDR1 SNHLY, CDR2 FYNNEI. The CDR3 loop spans 13 amino acids. This chain's CDR3 is CASRDTSNSPLHF. The DNA for the CDR3 is TGTGCCAGCAGGGACACTTCCAATTCACCCCTCCACTTT.

The sample holds many counts of this clonotype. The chain uses TRBV28 and TRBJ2-7, with 7 bases lining up with TRBD1. The V gene's germline CDR1 is MDHEN and CDR2 SYDVKM. The CDR3 has 14 residues. After removal of 6 bases from V and 2 bases from J, the junction contained 7 bases not matched to a gene. DNA of the CDR3: TGTGCCAGCAGCCGCTCGGGGACAGCCTACGAGCAGTACTTC. Its translation is CASSRSGTAYEQYF.

This clonotype has at least ten counts. V is TRBV5-1 and J is TRBJ2-7; 9 bases map to TRBD2. This CDR3 has 15 residues. V was clipped by 2 bases and J by 4 bases; unmatched bases: 7. Per the germline V gene, CDR1 is SGHRS and CDR2 is YFSETQ. Here the CDR3 reads CASSFLSREGYEQYF. Here the CDR3 DNA reads TGCGCCAGCAGCTTCCTTTCGCGGGAGGGATACGAGCAGTACTTC.

This clonotype was picked up many times. One junction end disagrees with the germline gene, perhaps due to a read error. V is TRBV30 and J is TRBJ2-6, with a tentative D call TRBD1 (5 bases). CDR1 GTSNPN and CDR2 SVGIG come from the germline V gene (reference sequence). This CDR3 is 15 amino acids long. This CDR3 reads CAWSKGDSGANVLIF. For the CDR3, the DNA is TGTGCCTGGAGTAAGGGCGACTCTGGGGCCAACGTCCTGATTTTC.

At least ten counts were recorded for this clonotype. This sequence joins TRBV12-3 or TRBV12-4 and TRBJ1-2, with TRBD1 matching 8 bases. The CDR3 has 14 residues. V dropped 6 bases and J dropped 3; count of bases not matched to a gene: 6. The CDR3 sequence: CASSSGQAYYGYTF. The DNA of the CDR3 is TGTGCCAGCAGCTCGGGACAGGCTTACTATGGCTACACCTTC.

This clonotype was observed many times. The chain joins TRBV3-1 to TRBJ1-2; 8 bases align to TRBD1. The V and J ends lost 4 bases and 0 bases, in that order; junction bases with no gene match: 13. Germline CDR1 is LGHDT and CDR2 is YNNKEL (reference sequence). There are 18 residues in the CDR3. CDR3 loop: CASSRLTGAAPSNYGYTF. The CDR3, as DNA: TGTGCCAGCAGCCGTCTGACAGGGGCCGCCCCTTCTAACTATGGCTACACCTTC.

This clonotype showed up many times. This chain uses TRBV11-2 with TRBJ1-2, with a possible D match to TRBD1 (5 bases). With 4 bases removed from V and 1 base from J, the gap between germline ends came to 13 bases. Germline CDR1 and CDR2: SGHAT and FQNNGV. The CDR3 sequence is 15 residues long. CDR3 nucleotide sequence: TGTGCCAGCAGCTATCGACAGAAGAATAACTATGGCTACACCTTC. Translating it yields CASSYRQKNNYGYTF. Full variable domain (outside the CDR3, taken from reference TRBV11-2 and TRBJ1-2): EAGVAQSPRYKIIEKRQSVAFWCNPISGHATLYWYQQILGQGPKLLIQFQNNGVVDDSQLPKDRFSAERLKGVDSTLKIQPAKLEDSAVYLCASSYRQKNNYGYTFGSGTRLTVV.

This clonotype was seen many times. The J gene is TRBJ1-1, the V gene TRBV18; 9 bases fit TRBD1. V lost 3 bases and J lost 7; bases outside the gene matches: 12. CDR1 and CDR2 (germline): KGHSH, LQKENI. The CDR3 runs to 16 residues. CDR3 region: CASSPRPDRGINEAFF. The CDR3, as DNA: TGTGCCAGCTCACCCCGACCCGACAGGGGGATTAATGAAGCTTTCTTT.

Many counts were recorded for this clonotype. This chain links TRBV28 with TRBJ2-3; 11 nucleotides match TRBD2. Trimming cost V 5 bases and J 2 bases; bases outside gene matches: 6. CDR3 length equals 16 residues. The germline CDR1 and CDR2 sequences are MDHEN and SYDVKM. The CDR3 DNA is TGTGCCAGCAGTCCCGGGACTAGCGGATTCACAGATACGCAGTATTTT. Its protein is CASSPGTSGFTDTQYF.

This clonotype was observed at least ten times. CDR3 residues: CASSSTDTQYF. CDR3 in DNA: TGTGCCAGCAGCTCCACAGATACGCAGTATTTT. V usage is TRBV11-2 and J usage is TRBJ2-3; no reliable D call. The ends were cut back, 4 bases at V and 2 bases at J, with 1 base in the middle. This CDR3 region has 11 residues. Germline V gene data show CDR1 as SGHAT and CDR2 as FQNNGV.

This clonotype was counted many times. The chain uses TRBV11-1 and TRBJ2-7; 11 bases map to TRBD2. In germline, CDR1 is SGHAT, CDR2 FQDESV (reference sequence). J lost 4 bases, V lost 4 bases, and 9 bases had no gene match. This CDR3 comprises 16 residues. In DNA form, the CDR3 reads TGTGCCAGCAGCTCGACCACTAGCGGGAGTATTTACGAGCAGTACTTC. It specifies CASSSTTSGSIYEQYF.

This clonotype was counted at least ten times. This sequence joins TRBV5-1 and TRBJ2-7; D gene uncertain. In germline, CDR1 is SGHRS, CDR2 YFSETQ. The CDR3 loop spans 13 amino acids. V lost 4 bases and J 3 bases, leaving 11 bases between the germline ends. CDR3 nucleotides: TGCGCCAGCAGCCCAGGCGTGGGCTACGAGCAGTACTTC. Its protein product is CASSPGVGYEQYF. Supplemented by reference TRBV5-1 and TRBJ2-7, the full variable domain reads KAGVTQTPRYLIKTRGQQVTLSCSPISGHRSVSWYQQTPGQGLQFLFEYFSETQRNKGNFPGRFSGRQFSNSRSEMNVSTLELGDSALYLCASSPGVGYEQYFGPGTRLTVT.

Many counts were recorded for this clonotype. The chain combines TRBV6-5 with TRBJ2-7; 8 bases agree with TRBD1. This CDR3 spans 16 amino acids. Trimming took 3 bases from V and 5 from J; bases not matched to a gene: 12. Looked up from germline, CDR1 is MNHEY and CDR2 is SVGAGI. Written as DNA, the CDR3 is TGTGCCAGCAGTTATCGCCTAGGACAGGGTACCCACGAGCAGTACTTC. Protein sequence: CASSYRLGQGTHEQYF.

The CDR3 reads CAWSVSGAYGYTF. CDR3 in DNA: TGTGCCTGGAGTGTTTCAGGGGCCTATGGCTACACCTTC. The rearrangement links TRBV30 to TRBJ1-2; perhaps TRBD1 as D (6 bases). The germline V gene has CDR1 GTSNPN and CDR2 SVGIG (reference sequence). V was pared by 0 bases and J by 4 bases, with 9 bases between. The CDR3 totals 13 residues.

As for this clonotype: This may come from a read error, since a much larger clone is one base off. This chain links TRBV3-1 with TRBJ2-2; 11 positions agree with TRBD2. The CDR3 length is 17 residues. Germline assignment: CDR1 LGHDT and CDR2 YNNKEL (reference sequence). This CDR3 reads CASSQGVWGLAAGKLFF. The CDR3 coding sequence is TGTGCCAGCAGCCAAGGTGTTTGGGGACTAGCGGCCGGGAAGCTGTTTTTT.

The sample holds many counts of this clonotype. The chain links TRBV10-3 to TRBJ2-7; 9 bases are a match to TRBD1. Per germline, CDR1 ENHRY and CDR2 SYGVKD. There are 14 residues in the CDR3. V lost 6 bases and J lost 2; bases outside the gene matches: 5. The CDR3 reads CAIRGQGPAYEQYF. The CDR3 DNA reads TGTGCCATCAGGGGACAGGGACCGGCCTACGAGCAGTACTTC.

The genes are TRBV11-2 and TRBJ2-7; no clear D. Germline CDR1 is SGHAT and CDR2 is FQNNGV. The CDR3 covers 15 residues. Trimming removed 2 bases at V and 4 bases at J, with 15 bases between. The CDR3 reads CASSLRPEPAYEQYF. The CDR3 DNA reads TGTGCCAGCAGCTTAAGGCCCGAGCCCGCGTACGAGCAGTACTTC. The variable domain in full, with the rest retrieved from reference TRBV11-2 and TRBJ2-7, is EAGVAQSPRYKIIEKRQSVAFWCNPISGHATLYWYQQILGQGPKLLIQFQNNGVVDDSQLPKDRFSAERLKGVDSTLKIQPAKLEDSAVYLCASSLRPEPAYEQYFGPGTRLTVT.

This clonotype was found many times. The chain uses TRBV6-5 and TRBJ1-2, with D possibly being TRBD1 (5 bases). Germline V gives CDR1 MNHEY, CDR2 SVGAGI. The CDR3 is 12 amino acids. V lost 9 bases, J lost 8 bases, and 16 bases lay in between. The CDR3 sequence: CARPGDERGYTF. CDR3 in DNA: TGTGCCAGGCCCGGGGACGAAAGGGGCTACACCTTC.

The chain joins TRBV30 to TRBJ2-7; 8 bases align to TRBD1. The J call may be wrong; the DNA end is better matched by TRBJ2-1. CDR1 and CDR2 from the germline V gene are GTSNPN and SVGIG (reference sequence). The CDR3 runs 13 residues. Here the CDR3 reads CAWNVDRGNEQFF. The DNA for the CDR3 is TGTGCCTGGAACGTAGACAGGGGCAACGAGCAGTTCTTC.